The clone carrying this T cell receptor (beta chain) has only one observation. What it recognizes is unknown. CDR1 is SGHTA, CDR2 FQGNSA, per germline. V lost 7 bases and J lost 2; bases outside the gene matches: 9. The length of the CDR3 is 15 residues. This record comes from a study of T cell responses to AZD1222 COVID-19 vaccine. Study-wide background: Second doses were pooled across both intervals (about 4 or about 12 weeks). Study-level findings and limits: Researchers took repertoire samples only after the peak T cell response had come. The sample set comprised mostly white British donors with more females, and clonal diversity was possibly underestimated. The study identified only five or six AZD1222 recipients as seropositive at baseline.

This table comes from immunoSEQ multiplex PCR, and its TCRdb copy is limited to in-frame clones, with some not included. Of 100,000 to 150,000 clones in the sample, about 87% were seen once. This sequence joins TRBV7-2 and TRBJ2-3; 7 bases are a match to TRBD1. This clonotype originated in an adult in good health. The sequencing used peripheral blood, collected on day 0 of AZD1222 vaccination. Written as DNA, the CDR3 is TGTGCCAGCACCCCATTCGGACAGGACACAGATACGCAGTATTTT. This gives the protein CASTPFGQDTDTQYF.